This T cell receptor beta chain was found in a study of cytomegalovirus exposure and HLA in healthy donors. Study-level points and caveats: A later analysis, which compared TCR beta chains of equal frequency, found the HLA-associated ones more clonally expanded.

The PCR ran on 60 Vbeta and 13 Jbeta primers. Profiled with immunoSEQ multiplex PCR; TCRdb holds only in-frame clones, not every one. The repertoire consists of some 100,000 clones, with about three quarters occurring once and the leading ten covering over 12%. Details on this clone: Its matching antigen is unknown.

The trim removed 1 base at V and 0 bases at J, leaving 10 bases unmatched. Germline CDR1 reads MRHNA; CDR2 reads SNTAGT. This CDR3 is built from 19 residues. This sequence originates from a male donor in good health and CMV-seropositive. Sequences were obtained from PBMCs. The rearrangement joins TRBV6-4 to TRBJ2-2; 8 bases fit TRBD2. The CDR3 DNA sequence: TGTGCCAGCAGTGACTGGTGGACTAGCCCCCCCGCGAACACCGGGGAGCTGTTTTTT. This encodes CASSDWWTSPPANTGELFF.